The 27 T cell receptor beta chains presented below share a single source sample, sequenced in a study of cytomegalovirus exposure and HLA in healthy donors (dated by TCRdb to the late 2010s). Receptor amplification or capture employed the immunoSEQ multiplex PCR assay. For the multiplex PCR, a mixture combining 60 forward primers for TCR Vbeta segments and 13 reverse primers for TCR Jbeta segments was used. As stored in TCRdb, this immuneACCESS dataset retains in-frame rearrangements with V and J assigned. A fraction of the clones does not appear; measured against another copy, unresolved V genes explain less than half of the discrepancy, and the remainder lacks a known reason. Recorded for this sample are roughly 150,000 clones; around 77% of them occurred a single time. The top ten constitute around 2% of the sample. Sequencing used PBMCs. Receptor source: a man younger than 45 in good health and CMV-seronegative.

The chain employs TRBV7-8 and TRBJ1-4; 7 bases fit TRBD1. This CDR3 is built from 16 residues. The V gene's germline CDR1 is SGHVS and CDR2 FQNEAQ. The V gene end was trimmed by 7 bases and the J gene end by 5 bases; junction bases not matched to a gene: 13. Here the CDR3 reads CASTPGAGTENEKLFF. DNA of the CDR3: TGTGCCAGCACTCCGGGGGCCGGGACAGAAAATGAAAAACTGTTTTTT.

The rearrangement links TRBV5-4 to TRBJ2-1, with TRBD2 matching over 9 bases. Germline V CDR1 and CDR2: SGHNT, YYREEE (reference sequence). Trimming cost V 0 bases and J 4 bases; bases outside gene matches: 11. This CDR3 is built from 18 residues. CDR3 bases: TGTGCCAGCAGCTTGGGGGGGGGCGGGGCGGGAGGGTACAATGAGCAGTTCTTC. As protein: CASSLGGGGAGGYNEQFF.

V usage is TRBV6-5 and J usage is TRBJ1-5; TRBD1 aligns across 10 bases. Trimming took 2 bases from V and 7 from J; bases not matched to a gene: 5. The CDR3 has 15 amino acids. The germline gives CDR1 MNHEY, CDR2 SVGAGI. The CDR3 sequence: CASSYDRGRDQPQHF. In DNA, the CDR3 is TGTGCCAGCAGTTACGACAGGGGGCGCGACCAGCCCCAGCATTTT.

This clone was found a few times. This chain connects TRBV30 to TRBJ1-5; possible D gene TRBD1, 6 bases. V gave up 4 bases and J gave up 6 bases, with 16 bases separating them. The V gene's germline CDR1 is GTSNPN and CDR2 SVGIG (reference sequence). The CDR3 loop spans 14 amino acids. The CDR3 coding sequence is TGTGCCTGGAAGGGGCAGGGGATGGGTCAGCCCCAGCATTTT. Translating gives CAWKGQGMGQPQHF.

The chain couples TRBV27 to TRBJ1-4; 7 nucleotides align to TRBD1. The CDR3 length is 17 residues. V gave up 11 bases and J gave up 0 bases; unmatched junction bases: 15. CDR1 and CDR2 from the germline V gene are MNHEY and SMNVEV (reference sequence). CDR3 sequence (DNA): TGTGCCCACAGCGGCTCAAGACAGGGAACAACTAATGAAAAACTGTTTTTT. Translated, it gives CAHSGSRQGTTNEKLFF.

DNA of the CDR3: TGTGCCAGTAGTGGACTAGCGGGAGGATTGGATGAGCAGTTCTTC. Translated, it gives CASSGLAGGLDEQFF. This rearrangement joins TRBV19 to TRBJ2-1; TRBD2 matches at 14 bases. Trimming at V came to 5 bases and at J to 8 bases, leaving 5 bases not matched to a gene. The CDR3 runs to 15 residues. Germline lookup yields CDR1 LNHDA and CDR2 SQIVND (reference sequence).

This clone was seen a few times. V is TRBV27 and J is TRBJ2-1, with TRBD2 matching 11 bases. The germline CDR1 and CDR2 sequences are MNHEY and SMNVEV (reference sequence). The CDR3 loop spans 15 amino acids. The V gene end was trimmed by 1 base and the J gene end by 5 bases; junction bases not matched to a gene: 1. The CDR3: CASSLFSGRDNEQFF. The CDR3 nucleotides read TGTGCCAGCAGTTTATTTAGCGGGAGGGACAATGAGCAGTTCTTC.

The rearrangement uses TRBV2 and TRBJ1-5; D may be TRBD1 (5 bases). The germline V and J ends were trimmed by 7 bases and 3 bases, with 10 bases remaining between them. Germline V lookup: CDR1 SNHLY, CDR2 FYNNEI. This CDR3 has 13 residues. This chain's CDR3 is CASKRGDNQPQHF. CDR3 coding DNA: TGTGCCAGCAAGCGGGGGGACAATCAGCCCCAGCATTTT.

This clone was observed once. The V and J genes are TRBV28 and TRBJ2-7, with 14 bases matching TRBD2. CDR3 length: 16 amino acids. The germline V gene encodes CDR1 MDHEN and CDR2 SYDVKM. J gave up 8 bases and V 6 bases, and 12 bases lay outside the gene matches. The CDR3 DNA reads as TGTGCCAGCAGGTCACCGGGACTAGCGGGAGTAGGAAAGCAGTACTTC. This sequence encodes CASRSPGLAGVGKQYF.

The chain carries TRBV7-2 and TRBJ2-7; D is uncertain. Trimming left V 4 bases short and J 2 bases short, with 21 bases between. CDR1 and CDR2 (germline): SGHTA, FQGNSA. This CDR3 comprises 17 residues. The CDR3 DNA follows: TGTGCCAGCAGCTCCCATTCAGGCCCTCATCATCCCTACGAGCAGTACTTC. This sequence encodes CASSSHSGPHHPYEQYF.

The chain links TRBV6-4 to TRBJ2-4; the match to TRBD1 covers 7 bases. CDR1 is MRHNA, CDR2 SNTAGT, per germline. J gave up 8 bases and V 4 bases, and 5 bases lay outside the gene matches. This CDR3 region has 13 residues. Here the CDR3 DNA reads TGTGCCAGCAGTGCTACCGACAGGGACATTCAGTACTTC. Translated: CASSATDRDIQYF.

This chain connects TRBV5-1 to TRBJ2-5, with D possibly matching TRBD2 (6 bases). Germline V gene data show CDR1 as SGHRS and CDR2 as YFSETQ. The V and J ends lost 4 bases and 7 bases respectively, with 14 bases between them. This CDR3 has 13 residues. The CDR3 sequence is CASSPGTSGTQYF. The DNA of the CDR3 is TGCGCCAGCAGCCCGGGGACTTCGGGGACCCAGTACTTC.

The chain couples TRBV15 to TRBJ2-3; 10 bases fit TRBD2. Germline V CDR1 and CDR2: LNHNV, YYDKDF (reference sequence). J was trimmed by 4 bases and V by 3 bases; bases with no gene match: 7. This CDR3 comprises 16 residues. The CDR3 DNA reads TGTGCCACCAGCAGGGAGAGCGGGAGGGGAGCAGATACGCAGTATTTT. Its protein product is CATSRESGRGADTQYF.

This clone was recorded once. The CDR3 sequence is CASTPQGAPGNTIYF. The CDR3 nucleotides are TGTGCCAGCACCCCACAGGGGGCGCCTGGAAACACCATATATTTT. V usage is TRBV6-1 and J usage is TRBJ1-3, with 9 bases fitting TRBD1. V was pared by 7 bases and J by 2 bases, with 6 bases of the junction left unmatched. The CDR3 loop spans 15 amino acids. Per germline, CDR1 MNHNS and CDR2 SASEGT.

The CDR3: CASSPDARGYGLAGLSYNEQFF. The CDR3 region has the DNA TGTGCCAGCAGCCCCGATGCTAGGGGTTACGGACTAGCGGGACTCTCCTACAATGAGCAGTTCTTC. The rearrangement uses TRBV9 and TRBJ2-1; TRBD2 aligns across 12 bases. The germline V gene encodes CDR1 SGDLS and CDR2 YYNGEE. V lost 4 bases and J lost 0; bases outside the gene matches: 20. The CDR3 is 22 amino acids.

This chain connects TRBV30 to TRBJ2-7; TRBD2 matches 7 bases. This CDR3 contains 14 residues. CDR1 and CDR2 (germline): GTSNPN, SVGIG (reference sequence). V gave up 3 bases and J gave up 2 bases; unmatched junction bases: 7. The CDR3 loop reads CAWSGGSLTYEQYF. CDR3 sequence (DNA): TGTGCCTGGAGCGGGGGGTCCCTTACCTACGAGCAGTACTTC.

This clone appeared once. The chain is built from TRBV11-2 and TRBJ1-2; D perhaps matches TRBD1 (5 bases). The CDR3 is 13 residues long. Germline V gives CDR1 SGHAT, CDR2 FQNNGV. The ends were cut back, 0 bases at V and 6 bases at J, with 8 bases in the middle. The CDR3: CASSLERGDGYTF. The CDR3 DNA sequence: TGTGCCAGCAGCTTAGAGCGGGGGGATGGCTACACCTTC.

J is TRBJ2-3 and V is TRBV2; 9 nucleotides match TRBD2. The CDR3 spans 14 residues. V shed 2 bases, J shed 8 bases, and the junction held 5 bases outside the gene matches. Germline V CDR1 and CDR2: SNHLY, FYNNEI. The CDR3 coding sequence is TGTGCCAGCAGTGAATGGCTAGCGGGAACTACGCAGTATTTT. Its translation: CASSEWLAGTTQYF.

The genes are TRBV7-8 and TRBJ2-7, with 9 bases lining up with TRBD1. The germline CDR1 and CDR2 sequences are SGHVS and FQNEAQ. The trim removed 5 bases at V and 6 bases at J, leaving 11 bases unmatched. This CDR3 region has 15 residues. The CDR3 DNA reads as TGTGCCAGCAGCCTCCGTGACAGGGGGGCTCCCGAGCAGTACTTC. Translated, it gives CASSLRDRGAPEQYF.

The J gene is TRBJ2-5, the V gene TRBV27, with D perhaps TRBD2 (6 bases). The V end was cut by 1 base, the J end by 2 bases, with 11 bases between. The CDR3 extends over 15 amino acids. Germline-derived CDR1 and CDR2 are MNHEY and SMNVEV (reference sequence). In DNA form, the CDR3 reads TGTGCCAGCAGTTTATTTCAGGGACTGCAAGAGACCCAGTACTTC. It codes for CASSLFQGLQETQYF.

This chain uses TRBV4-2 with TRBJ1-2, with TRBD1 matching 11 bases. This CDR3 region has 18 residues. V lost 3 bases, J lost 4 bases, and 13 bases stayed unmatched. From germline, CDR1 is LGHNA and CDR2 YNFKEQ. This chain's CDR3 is CASSHWTGGALQIYGYTF. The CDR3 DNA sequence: TGTGCCAGCAGCCATTGGACAGGGGGCGCATTACAGATCTATGGCTACACCTTC.

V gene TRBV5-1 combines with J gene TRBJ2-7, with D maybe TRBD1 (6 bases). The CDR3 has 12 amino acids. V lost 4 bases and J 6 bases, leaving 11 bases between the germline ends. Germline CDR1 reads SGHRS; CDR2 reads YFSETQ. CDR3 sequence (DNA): TGCGCCAGCAGCCTCCTAGGGGGCGAGCAGTACTTC. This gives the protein CASSLLGGEQYF.

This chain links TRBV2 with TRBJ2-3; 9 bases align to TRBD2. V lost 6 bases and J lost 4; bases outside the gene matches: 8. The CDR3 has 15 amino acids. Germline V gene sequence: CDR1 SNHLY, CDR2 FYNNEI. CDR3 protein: CASRATAGGSDTQYF. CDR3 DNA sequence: TGTGCCAGCAGAGCGACAGCGGGAGGCTCAGATACGCAGTATTTT.

This CDR3 is CASSQVNSYQFNTGELFF. The DNA for the CDR3 is TGCGCCAGCAGCCAAGTTAATAGCTACCAATTTAACACCGGGGAGCTGTTTTTT. The chain employs TRBV4-1 and TRBJ2-2; D gene uncertain. CDR3 length equals 18 residues. Germline CDR1 MGHRA, CDR2 YSYEKL. Trimming left V 1 base short and J 2 bases short, with 17 bases between.

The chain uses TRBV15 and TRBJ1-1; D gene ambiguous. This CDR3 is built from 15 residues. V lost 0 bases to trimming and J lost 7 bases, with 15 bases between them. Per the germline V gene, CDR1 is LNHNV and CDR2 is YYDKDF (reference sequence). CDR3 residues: CATSRDNGREGEAFF. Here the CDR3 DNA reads TGTGCCACCAGCAGAGATAATGGGAGGGAGGGTGAAGCTTTCTTT.

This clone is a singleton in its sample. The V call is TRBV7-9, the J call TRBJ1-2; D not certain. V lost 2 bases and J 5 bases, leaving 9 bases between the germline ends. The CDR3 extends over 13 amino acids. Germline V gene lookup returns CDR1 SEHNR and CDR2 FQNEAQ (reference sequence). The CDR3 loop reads CASSLSLRYGYTF. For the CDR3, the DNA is TGTGCCAGCAGCTTATCTCTTAGATATGGCTACACCTTC.

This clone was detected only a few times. This CDR3 is CASSPGRAAGELFF. The DNA for the CDR3 is TGTGCCAGCAGCCCGGGGAGGGCGGCCGGGGAGCTGTTTTTT. V gene TRBV5-6 combines with J gene TRBJ2-2, with 7 bases aligning to TRBD2. Trimming removed 4 bases from V and 6 bases from J; junction bases left unmatched: 6. The CDR3 runs 14 residues. Germline CDR1 and CDR2: SGHDT and YYEEEE.